The next 20 T cell receptor beta chains were all read from a single sample in a study of blood T cell repertoires in COVID-19. The data were produced by immunoSEQ multiplex PCR, yet TCRdb's version contains in-frame clones alone and is incomplete. Of 50,000 to 60,000 clones in the sample, approximately 85% were seen once. The sample comprised peripheral blood. The receptors originated from a woman older than 75 with COVID-19, enrolled during active disease.

The chain carries TRBV2 and TRBJ1-2, with 7 bases fitting TRBD1. After removal of 4 bases from V and 6 bases from J, the junction contained 11 bases not matched to a gene. The CDR3 has 15 amino acids. CDR1 is SNHLY, CDR2 FYNNEI, per germline. As DNA, the CDR3 is TGTGCCAGCAGTGTCAGATTGGGACAGAAGGATGGCTACACCTTC. Its translation is CASSVRLGQKDGYTF.

This clone was counted a few times. Here the CDR3 DNA reads TGTGCCAGCAGCTTGGGACATGCCGACCACTATGGCTACACCTTC. Protein sequence: CASSLGHADHYGYTF. V usage is TRBV7-9 and J usage is TRBJ1-2, with D tentatively TRBD1 (6 bases). V was trimmed by 3 bases and J by 3 bases, leaving 14 bases between them. Germline CDR1 and CDR2: SEHNR and FQNEAQ (reference sequence). This CDR3 has 15 amino acids.

This chain joins TRBV30 and TRBJ2-2; 7 bases line up with TRBD1. After removal of 5 bases from V and 3 bases from J, the junction contained 3 bases not matched to a gene. CDR1 and CDR2 (germline): GTSNPN, SVGIG (reference sequence). CDR3 length: 13 residues. In DNA, the CDR3 is TGTGCCTGGCGGGGACAGTACACCGGGGAGCTGTTTTTT. Residues: CAWRGQYTGELFF.

This clone was detected ten times or more. V is TRBV7-9 and J is TRBJ2-1; the match to TRBD2 covers 8 bases. V dropped 10 bases and J dropped 5; count of bases not matched to a gene: 7. CDR1 SEHNR and CDR2 FQNEAQ come from the germline V gene (reference sequence). The CDR3 has 13 amino acids. The CDR3 here is CATTAGDHNEQFF. The CDR3 DNA reads TGTGCCACGACAGCGGGAGACCACAATGAGCAGTTCTTC.

Only one count was recorded for this clone. The V and J genes are TRBV30 and TRBJ2-7; D call uncertain. Per germline, CDR1 GTSNPN and CDR2 SVGIG (reference sequence). CDR3 length equals 12 residues. Trimming left V 4 bases short and J 4 bases short, with 11 bases between. This CDR3 reads CAWTSSGYEQYF. CDR3 in DNA: TGTGCCTGGACCAGCTCGGGTTACGAGCAGTACTTC.

This clone was found once. One junction end disagrees with the germline gene, perhaps due to a read error. The chain employs TRBV28 and TRBJ2-7; D is unresolved. The CDR3 runs to 14 residues. Germline CDR1 is MDHEN and CDR2 is SYDVKM. CDR3 loop: CASSFGSPVYQQYF. The CDR3 nucleotides read TGTGCCAGCAGTTTCGGTTCCCCCGTCTACCAGCAGTACTTC.

The chain is built from TRBV7-2 and TRBJ2-7; 10 bases line up with TRBD1. This CDR3 contains 14 residues. V lost 2 bases and J lost 4; bases outside the gene matches: 2. Germline lookup yields CDR1 SGHTA and CDR2 FQGNSA. CDR3 DNA sequence: TGTGCCAGCAGCTTAAGGGACAGGGGATACGAGCAGTACTTC. This gives the protein CASSLRDRGYEQYF.

The V gene is TRBV2, the J gene TRBJ1-2; TRBD1 aligns across 7 bases. The CDR3 contains 15 residues. V lost 0 bases, J lost 8 bases, and 9 bases stayed unmatched. Germline V gene data show CDR1 as SNHLY and CDR2 as FYNNEI. Here the CDR3 DNA reads TGTGCCAGCAGTGAAGCGCTAGGCAGGGGGGAAGGCTACACCTTC. Its translation is CASSEALGRGEGYTF.

The chain recombines TRBV28 with TRBJ2-3; TRBD1 is a possible D gene (6 bases). CDR3 length: 15 amino acids. CDR1 is MDHEN and CDR2 is SYDVKM in the germline V gene. Deletions cut 8 bases from V and 5 bases from J, with 20 bases between. CDR3 sequence reads: CASALTDSFEDTQYF. CDR3 DNA: TGTGCCAGCGCCCTAACGGACAGCTTCGAAGATACGCAGTATTTT.

The chain couples TRBV10-3 to TRBJ2-5, with D unresolved. This CDR3 is built from 12 residues. Germline values: CDR1 ENHRY, CDR2 SYGVKD. Trimming shortened V by 3 bases and J by 3 bases, and 5 bases separated the two germline ends. The CDR3 DNA sequence: TGTGCCATCAGTGACCAGAAAGAGACCCAGTACTTC. It translates to CAISDQKETQYF.

The rearrangement links TRBV5-5 to TRBJ2-1; 7 positions match TRBD1. With V trimmed by 4 bases and J by 4 bases, 11 bases remained unmatched. The length of the CDR3 is 16 residues. CDR1 and CDR2 (germline): SGHKS, YYEKEE (reference sequence). The CDR3 coding sequence is TGTGCCAGCAGCGAAAGTAGGGACAGTCCTTACAATGAGCAGTTCTTC. As protein: CASSESRDSPYNEQFF.

This clone appeared once. This rearrangement joins TRBV18 to TRBJ2-5; 12 nucleotides align to TRBD1. The trim removed 6 bases at V and 5 bases at J, leaving 4 bases unmatched. The CDR3 totals 14 residues. CDR1 KGHSH and CDR2 LQKENI come from the germline V gene. The CDR3 nucleotides read TGTGCCAGCTCGCTGGGACAGGGGGCTGAGACCCAGTACTTC. Translated, it gives CASSLGQGAETQYF. Filled out from reference TRBV18 and TRBJ2-5, the complete variable domain reads NAGVMQNPRHLVRRRGQEARLRCSPMKGHSHVYWYRQLPEEGLKFMVYLQKENIIDESGMPKERFSAEFPKEGPSILRIQQVVRGDSAAYFCASSLGQGAETQYFGPGTRLLVL.

The V gene is TRBV7-2, the J gene TRBJ2-7; 8 nucleotides match TRBD1. Looked up from germline, CDR1 is SGHTA and CDR2 is FQGNSA. V lost 3 bases, J lost 1 base, and 8 bases stayed unmatched. The CDR3 consists of 16 residues. CDR3 DNA sequence: TGTGCCAGCAGCTTCGCTACAGGGGGATTTTCCTACGAGCAGTACTTC. Translation gives CASSFATGGFSYEQYF.

This chain connects TRBV19 to TRBJ2-1; no reliable D call. This CDR3 is 18 amino acids long. V was cut by 3 bases and J by 0 bases, with 18 bases left in between. CDR1 LNHDA and CDR2 SQIVND come from the germline V gene (reference sequence). CDR3 sequence reads: CASSIDLRSFSSYNEQFF. In nucleotides, the CDR3 is TGTGCCAGTAGTATTGATTTAAGATCCTTTAGCTCCTACAATGAGCAGTTCTTC.

The V and J genes are TRBV5-4 and TRBJ1-3; D not resolved. V lost 5 bases and J 0 bases, leaving 9 bases between the germline ends. Germline CDR1 SGHNT, CDR2 YYREEE (reference sequence). The CDR3 sequence is 14 residues long. The CDR3 nucleotides are TGTGCCAGCAGTAGGGAGAGCTCTGGAAACACCATATATTTT. Its protein is CASSRESSGNTIYF.

The chain has TRBV7-2 and TRBJ1-5; 11 bases line up with TRBD1. Germline V lookup: CDR1 SGHTA, CDR2 FQGNSA. V was pared by 3 bases and J by 1 base, with 2 bases of the junction left unmatched. CDR3 length: 16 residues. CDR3 in amino acids: CASSFGQGASNQPQHF. The CDR3 region has the DNA TGTGCCAGCAGCTTCGGACAGGGGGCAAGCAATCAGCCCCAGCATTTT.

V and J are TRBV6-1 and TRBJ2-2, with TRBD2 matching over 12 bases. V trimming: 4 bases; J trimming: 6 bases; junction bases outside the gene matches: 3. The CDR3 has 15 residues. Per the germline V gene, CDR1 is MNHNS and CDR2 is SASEGT. CDR3 bases: TGTGCCAGCAGTGCGACTAGCGGGAGTTCCGGGGAGCTGTTTTTT. The encoded protein is CASSATSGSSGELFF.

This clone has just one count. CDR3 amino acids: CASSLILAGDLEQYF. The DNA of the CDR3 is TGTGCCAGCAGCTTAATCCTAGCGGGAGACCTCGAGCAGTACTTC. This rearrangement joins TRBV7-2 to TRBJ2-7; 10 bases map to TRBD2. Trimming removed 2 bases from V and 6 bases from J; junction bases left unmatched: 7. From germline, CDR1 is SGHTA and CDR2 FQGNSA. The CDR3 consists of 15 residues.

The J gene is TRBJ2-7, the V gene TRBV21-1; the table gives TRBD2 as D, unverified against the DNA. TRBV21-1 is recorded as a pseudogene. The CDR3 is made up of 15 amino acids. The CDR3 region has the DNA TGTGCCAGCAGCAAAGCAGGAGGACGAACCGGCGAGCAGTACTTC. Translated: CASSKAGGRTGEQYF.

J is TRBJ2-1 and V is TRBV24-1; 15 positions match TRBD2. V lost 6 bases and J lost 10; bases outside the gene matches: 15. In germline, CDR1 is KGHDR, CDR2 SFDVKD. The CDR3 consists of 18 residues. CDR3 loop: CATSPGLAGGSGIGEQFF. The CDR3 region has the DNA TGTGCCACCAGTCCGGGACTAGCGGGAGGCTCAGGGATCGGAGAGCAGTTCTTC.